Listed here are 28 T cell receptor beta chains from one sample, sequenced in a study of immune cell composition in non-small cell lung cancer. Normal lung was taken at the farthest possible site, at least 3 cm from tumour. TCRdb's table, derived via immunoSEQ multiplex PCR, lists solely in-frame clones and lacks some. This table holds around 1,900 clones, over 60% found once. The sequenced material came from non-adjacent lung tissue. The source is a human donor with non-small cell lung cancer.

The chain combines TRBV27 with TRBJ2-3; 10 positions match TRBD1. The trim removed 3 bases at V and 3 bases at J, leaving 3 bases unmatched. The germline V gene encodes CDR1 MNHEY and CDR2 SMNVEV (reference sequence). The CDR3 runs to 15 residues. The CDR3 DNA sequence: TGTGCCAGCAGTTTGGGGACAGGGGAGACAGATACGCAGTATTTT. The encoded protein is CASSLGTGETDTQYF.

The chain carries TRBV4-1 and TRBJ1-1, with D tentatively TRBD1 (5 bases). Germline CDR1 is MGHRA and CDR2 is YSYEKL. The CDR3 is 15 amino acids. The ends were cut back, 2 bases at V and 5 bases at J, with 15 bases in the middle. The CDR3 is CASSQPVIRETEAFF. The CDR3 nucleotides read TGCGCCAGCAGCCAACCAGTAATCAGGGAAACTGAAGCTTTCTTT.

The genes are TRBV2 and TRBJ1-2; possible D gene TRBD1, 6 bases. The CDR3 totals 13 residues. From germline, CDR1 is SNHLY and CDR2 FYNNEI. The V end was cut by 5 bases, the J end by 4 bases, with 11 bases between. The CDR3 region is CASSTEDSYGYTF. CDR3 coding DNA: TGTGCCAGCAGTACCGAGGACAGCTATGGCTACACCTTC. Together with reference TRBV2 and TRBJ1-2, the CDR3 gives the full variable domain: EPEVTQTPSHQVTQMGQEVILRCVPISNHLYFYWYRQILGQKVEFLVSFYNNEISEKSEIFDDQFSVERPDGSNFTLKIRSTKLEDSAMYFCASSTEDSYGYTFGSGTRLTVV.

The chain links TRBV7-3 to TRBJ1-1; no definite D call. Germline V gene data show CDR1 as SGHTA and CDR2 as FQGTGA. CDR3 size: 13 residues. The V and J ends lost 5 bases and 6 bases respectively, with 13 bases between them. The CDR3 DNA sequence: TGTGCCAGCAGCCAACCTATGTATTCTGAAGCTTTCTTT. It codes for CASSQPMYSEAFF.

This sequence joins TRBV6-9 and TRBJ1-6; 8 bases align to TRBD1. Germline CDR1 and CDR2: MNHGY and SVAAGI. The CDR3 length is 13 residues. V lost 6 bases and J lost 8; bases outside the gene matches: 3. The CDR3 loop is CASRGTGHSPLHF. The CDR3, as DNA: TGTGCCAGCAGAGGGACAGGCCATTCACCCCTCCACTTT.

This clone is judged large (0.1 to 1%). Given the absence of the conserved phenylalanine or tryptophan at the CDR3 end, a read error is likely. The DNA is left out, because the CDR3 cannot be placed on it with certainty; the CDR3 is given as TCRdb lists it. V and J are TRBV6-5 and TRBJ2-4; no check of the table's D call, TRBD1, against the DNA was made. The CDR3 contains 11 residues when both ends are counted. CDR1 and CDR2 (germline): MNHEY, SVGAGI. CDR3 region: CARSIRDREKG.

V and J are TRBV5-4 and TRBJ2-7, with 8 bases identical to TRBD1. Unmatched junction bases numbered 8, after V lost 5 bases and J lost 1 base. CDR1 and CDR2 (germline): SGHNT, YYREEE (reference sequence). This CDR3 is 15 amino acids long. The DNA of the CDR3 is TGTGCCAGCAGAAAAGGACAGGGAGTTTCCTACGAGCAGTACTTC. Its protein is CASRKGQGVSYEQYF.

The CDR3 DNA sequence: TGTGCCAGCAGCTTCGGACCAGTTGGGACAGGAGACAATGAGCAGTTCTTC. Encoded protein: CASSFGPVGTGDNEQFF. This sequence joins TRBV11-2 and TRBJ2-1; 8 positions match TRBD1. Trimming removed 3 bases from V and 5 bases from J; junction bases left unmatched: 12. Germline values: CDR1 SGHAT, CDR2 FQNNGV. CDR3 length: 17 residues.

The V gene is TRBV28, the J gene TRBJ2-1; 8 nucleotides align to TRBD2. The J segment lost 8 bases and the V segment lost 9 bases, leaving 12 bases of the junction unmatched. Germline V gives CDR1 MDHEN, CDR2 SYDVKM. The CDR3 totals 14 residues. The CDR3 is CASGERELIYEQFF. CDR3 coding DNA: TGTGCCAGTGGGGAGCGGGAGCTTATCTATGAGCAGTTCTTC.

The CDR3 DNA reads as TGTGCCAGTCGGGCAGGGGATGGAAACACCATATATTTT. Protein: CASRAGDGNTIYF. The chain combines TRBV6-6 with TRBJ1-3; D is perhaps TRBD1 (6 bases). V lost 9 bases and J lost 3, with 12 bases in between. The CDR3 has 13 amino acids. CDR1 and CDR2 from the germline V gene are MNHNY and SVGAGI (reference sequence).

This chain links TRBV6-1 with TRBJ1-5; 8 bases are shared with TRBD1. The V and J ends lost 6 bases and 7 bases, in that order; junction bases with no gene match: 5. CDR1 is MNHNS, CDR2 SASEGT, per germline. The CDR3 totals 13 residues. The CDR3 nucleotides read TGTGCCAGCAGCCTACAGGGGGGACAGCCCCAGCATTTT. It translates to CASSLQGGQPQHF.

The rearrangement links TRBV2 to TRBJ1-3, with 7 bases aligning to TRBD1. V lost 7 bases to trimming and J lost 0 bases; unmatched junction nucleotides: 6. Germline CDR1 reads SNHLY; CDR2 reads FYNNEI. CDR3 length: 15 amino acids. CDR3 sequence (DNA): TGTGCCAGCACGGGACAGCTATTCTCTGGAAACACCATATATTTT. Translation: CASTGQLFSGNTIYF.

The chain recombines TRBV25-1 with TRBJ1-2, with D perhaps TRBD1 (6 bases). In germline, CDR1 is MGHDK, CDR2 SYGVNS. The V end lost 2 bases, the J end lost 4 bases, and 8 bases lay between the germline ends. This CDR3 is built from 13 residues. This CDR3 is CASSETTGYGYTF. The DNA for the CDR3 is TGTGCCAGCAGTGAAACGACAGGCTATGGCTACACCTTC.

The DNA of the CDR3 is TGTGCCAGCAGTACTAGTGAAGTAAACTATGGCTACACCTTC. Translating it yields CASSTSEVNYGYTF. The chain uses TRBV6-6 and TRBJ1-2, with D hard to call. V was clipped by 5 bases and J by 2 bases, with 12 bases between them. The CDR3 runs to 14 residues. Germline V gene data show CDR1 as MNHNY and CDR2 as SVGAGI (reference sequence).

V gene TRBV29-1 combines with J gene TRBJ1-1, with D possibly TRBD1 on 6 matching bases. V shed 5 bases and J shed 1 base, with 17 bases lying between them. This CDR3 comprises 15 residues. The germline V gene has CDR1 SQVTM and CDR2 ANQGSEA. CDR3 sequence (DNA): TGCAGCGTTATAATGCAGGGGTGGGGGAACACTGAAGCTTTCTTT. Encoded protein: CSVIMQGWGNTEAFF. Supplemented by reference TRBV29-1 and TRBJ1-1, the full variable domain reads SAVISQKPSRDICQRGTSLTIQCQVDSQVTMMFWYRQQPGQSLTLIATANQGSEATYESGFVIDKFPISRPNLTFSTLTVSNMSPEDSSIYLCSVIMQGWGNTEAFFGQGTRLTVV.

This clone was detected a few times. The chain recombines TRBV25-1 with TRBJ1-2; 8 positions agree with TRBD1. V lost 5 bases and J lost 7; bases outside the gene matches: 9. The CDR3 is made up of 14 amino acids. Germline lookup yields CDR1 MGHDK and CDR2 SYGVNS. CDR3 amino acids: CASSPPDRDGGYTF. The CDR3, as DNA: TGTGCCAGCAGTCCCCCGGACAGGGACGGTGGCTACACCTTC.

The chain joins TRBV18 to TRBJ2-7, with 8 bases matching TRBD2. In germline, CDR1 is KGHSH, CDR2 LQKENI. CDR3 length equals 15 residues. V was pared by 0 bases and J by 7 bases, with 8 bases of the junction left unmatched. CDR3 coding DNA: TGTGCCAGCTCACCACCAGCGGGGGCCGCTTGGGAGCAGTACTTC. Encoded protein: CASSPPAGAAWEQYF.

The gene calls are TRBV7-8 and TRBJ1-3; D unclear. CDR1 and CDR2 from the germline V gene are SGHVS and FQNEAQ. V gave up 5 bases and J gave up 0 bases, with 11 bases separating them. The CDR3 is made up of 15 amino acids. The CDR3 region is CASSQLGGSGNTIYF. The CDR3 DNA follows: TGTGCCAGCAGCCAACTTGGTGGCTCTGGAAACACCATATATTTT.

The genes are TRBV5-1 and TRBJ2-1, with 9 bases aligning to TRBD1. Germline CDR1 is SGHRS and CDR2 is YFSETQ. The CDR3 has 12 amino acids. J gave up 10 bases and V 8 bases, and 7 bases lay outside the gene matches. The CDR3 reads CASTGTGNEQFF. CDR3 bases: TGCGCCAGTACCGGGACAGGGAACGAGCAGTTCTTC.

The chain combines TRBV6-9 with TRBJ1-5; D not resolved. Germline-derived CDR1 and CDR2 are MNHGY and SVAAGI. The CDR3 loop spans 14 amino acids. Trimming took off 4 bases at V and 4 bases at J, with 11 bases between the two ends. The CDR3 is CASSSHPINQPQHF. CDR3 DNA sequence: TGTGCCAGCAGTTCCCACCCTATTAATCAGCCCCAGCATTTT.

Note on this clone: A junction end diverges from the germline sequence, so it may reflect a read error. The chain combines TRBV7-9 with TRBJ2-2, with 8 bases matching TRBD2. This CDR3 has 15 amino acids. Germline V gives CDR1 SEHNR, CDR2 FQNEAQ (reference sequence). CDR3 loop: CASSVSGDNTGALFF. The CDR3 bases are TGTGCCAGCAGCGTTAGCGGGGACAACACCGGGGCGCTGTTTTTT.

V is TRBV5-4 and J is TRBJ1-2; TRBD1 agrees at 7 bases. J gave up 3 bases and V 4 bases, and 3 bases lay outside the gene matches. The CDR3 is 13 residues long. The V gene's germline CDR1 is SGHNT and CDR2 YYREEE (reference sequence). CDR3 in DNA: TGTGCCAGCAGCCCGACAGGGCACTATGGCTACACCTTC. Amino acids: CASSPTGHYGYTF.

V and J are TRBV14 and TRBJ1-4, with unresolved D. Germline V CDR1 and CDR2: SGHDN, FVKESK. V shed 3 bases and J shed 5 bases, with 10 bases lying between them. The CDR3 runs to 14 residues. CDR3 coding DNA: TGTGCCAGCAGCCATGGTCTATTGAATGAAAAACTGTTTTTT. Protein sequence: CASSHGLLNEKLFF.

V usage is TRBV6-4 and J usage is TRBJ1-1; unclear D gene. Germline V CDR1 and CDR2: MRHNA, SNTAGT. V was cut by 6 bases and J by 1 base, with 9 bases left in between. The CDR3 totals 13 residues. CDR3 residues: CASSQEENTEAFF. Here the CDR3 DNA reads TGTGCCAGCAGCCAAGAGGAGAACACTGAAGCTTTCTTT.

The rearrangement uses TRBV18 and TRBJ1-5; weak D call: TRBD1 (6 bases). There are 15 residues in the CDR3. V shed 3 bases and J shed 2 bases, with 11 bases lying between them. The germline gives CDR1 KGHSH, CDR2 LQKENI. This CDR3 reads CASSPGGLGNQPQHF. CDR3 DNA: TGTGCCAGCTCACCCGGGGGGCTGGGCAATCAGCCCCAGCATTTT.

V and J are TRBV19 and TRBJ1-5; D call uncertain. Trimming pared 10 bases from V and 4 bases from J, leaving 14 bases between. Looked up from germline, CDR1 is LNHDA and CDR2 is SQIVND (reference sequence). CDR3 length: 13 residues. CDR3 sequence (DNA): TGTGCCACGACGACCGACTGGAATCAGCCCCAGCATTTT. As protein: CATTTDWNQPQHF.

This chain joins TRBV7-6 and TRBJ1-2; tentatively, D is TRBD1 (6 bases). The CDR3 loop spans 12 amino acids. Germline V gene data show CDR1 as SGHVS and CDR2 as FNYEAQ. V lost 5 bases to trimming and J lost 4 bases, with 8 bases between them. This CDR3 is CASSGQTYGYTF. The CDR3 DNA reads TGTGCCAGCAGCGGACAGACCTATGGCTACACCTTC.

This chain links TRBV5-1 with TRBJ1-2, with 8 bases fitting TRBD1. The CDR3 has 15 amino acids. Germline trimming cut 4 bases from V and 5 bases from J; bases unmatched to any gene: 10. Germline-derived CDR1 and CDR2 are SGHRS and YFSETQ. In DNA, the CDR3 is TGCGCCAGCAGCGTGGGGGACAGGCCGCAGTATGGCTACACCTTC. Its protein is CASSVGDRPQYGYTF.